Sequencing of this TCR beta chain was carried out in a study of human thymus T cells. CDR3 length equals 17 residues. Germline CDR1 and CDR2: SGHRS and YFSETQ. Trimming at V came to 4 bases and at J to 2 bases, leaving 9 bases not matched to a gene. Method: immunoSEQ multiplex PCR; TCRdb's copy keeps in-frame clones and lacks some. The sample yields 57,000 or so clones, about 94% seen once. Sequencing was carried out using blood. The sequence was collected from a boy less than two years old with a congenital heart defect but otherwise immunologically healthy. The chain joins TRBV5-1 to TRBJ1-2, with TRBD1 matching over 12 bases. The CDR3 reads CASSNRDRGPRNYGYTF. The CDR3 bases are TGCGCCAGCAGCAACCGGGACAGGGGGCCCCGGAACTATGGCTACACCTTC.